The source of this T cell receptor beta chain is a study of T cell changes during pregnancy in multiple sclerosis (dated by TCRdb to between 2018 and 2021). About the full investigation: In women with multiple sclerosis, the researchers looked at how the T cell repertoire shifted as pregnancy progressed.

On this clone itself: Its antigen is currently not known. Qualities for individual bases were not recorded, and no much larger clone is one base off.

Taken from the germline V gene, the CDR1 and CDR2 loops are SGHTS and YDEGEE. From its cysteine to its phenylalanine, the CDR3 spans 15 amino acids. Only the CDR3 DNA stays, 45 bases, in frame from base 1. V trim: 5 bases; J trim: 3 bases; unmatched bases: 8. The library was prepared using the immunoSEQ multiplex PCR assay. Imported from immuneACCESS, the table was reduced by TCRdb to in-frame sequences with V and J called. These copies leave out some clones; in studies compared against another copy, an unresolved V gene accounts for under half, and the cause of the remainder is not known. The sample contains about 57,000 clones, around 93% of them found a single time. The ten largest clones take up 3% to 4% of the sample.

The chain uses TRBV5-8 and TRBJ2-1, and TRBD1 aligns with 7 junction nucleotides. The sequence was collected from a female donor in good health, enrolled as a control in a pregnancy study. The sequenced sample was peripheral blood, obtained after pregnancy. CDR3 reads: CASRTDRELYNEQFF. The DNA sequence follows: TGTGCCAGCAGAACCGACAGGGAACTCTACAATGAGCAGTTCTTC.